The T cell receptor (beta chain) described here comes from a study of identifying expanded T cells in peripheral blood. Sequenced by immunoSEQ multiplex PCR; TCRdb stores in-frame clones only, minus some. The sample yields around 120,000 clones, around nine tenths seen once. Germline assignment: CDR1 SGHVS and CDR2 FQNEAQ. V dropped 2 bases and J dropped 0 bases, with 14 bases sitting between them. The CDR3 contains 17 residues. This chain uses TRBV7-8 with TRBJ1-3, with D possibly being TRBD1 (5 bases). The material sequenced was blood. The sequence came from a person between 18 and 69 years old in good health. DNA of the CDR3: TGTGCCAGCAGCTTATGGGGACCTACTCTCTCTGGAAACACCATATATTTT. The encoded protein is CASSLWGPTLSGNTIYF.